A single sample is the source of the 16 T cell receptor beta chains below, sequenced in a study of T cell repertoires in aging, cancer and after chemotherapy. Amplification of TCR beta used genomic DNA extracted from peripheral blood. Multiplex touch-down PCR with TRB-A/B primers amplified rearranged V-D-J TRB sequences. TCRdb re-called the multiplex PCR reads with MiXCR, one entry per CDR3 protein. The sample contains under 4,000 distinct CDR3 sequences, roughly 46% of which appear only once. Sequencing input: blood. All receptors come from a human donor with a solid tumor.

The rearrangement links TRBV28 to TRBJ1-2; a possible D gene is TRBD1 (5 bases). The germline CDR1 and CDR2 sequences are MDHEN and SYDVKM. V lost 7 bases and J 2 bases, leaving 17 bases between the germline ends. The CDR3 extends over 15 amino acids. Here the CDR3 DNA reads TGTGCCAGCATCACCTCCGGGCAGGGAAACTATGGCTACACCTTC. It codes for CASITSGQGNYGYTF.

The chain couples TRBV27 to TRBJ2-7; 9 bases align to TRBD1. The CDR3 contains 15 residues. Germline lookup yields CDR1 MNHEY and CDR2 SMNVEV (reference sequence). V lost 7 bases and J lost 5; bases outside the gene matches: 12. Here the CDR3 reads CASTRRTGDFHEQYF. For the CDR3, the DNA is TGTGCCAGCACCCGACGGACAGGGGATTTCCACGAGCAGTACTTC.

CDR3 sequence: CASSYGTSGGNIQYF. In DNA form, the CDR3 reads TGTGCCAGCAGTTACGGGACTAGCGGGGGGAACATTCAGTACTTC. The V call is TRBV7-2, the J call TRBJ2-4; 15 bases align to TRBD2. Germline CDR1 SGHTA, CDR2 FQGNSA. CDR3 length equals 15 residues. Trimming removed 6 bases from V and 7 bases from J; junction bases left unmatched: 4.

The V gene is TRBV30, the J gene TRBJ2-4; 7 positions agree with TRBD2. Per germline, CDR1 GTSNPN and CDR2 SVGIG (reference sequence). The ends lost 2 bases at V and 7 bases at J; junction bases unmatched: 5. This CDR3 contains 13 residues. The CDR3 DNA follows: TGTGCCTGGAGTCTGGGGGGAGGGAACATTCAGTACTTC. Amino acid sequence: CAWSLGGGNIQYF.

This clonotype was observed a handful of times. J is TRBJ1-2 and V is TRBV6-5; the D gene is possibly TRBD1 (6 bases). The CDR3 is made up of 13 amino acids. V dropped 5 bases and J dropped 6 bases, with 13 bases sitting between them. CDR1 is MNHEY, CDR2 SVGAGI, per germline. The CDR3 bases are TGTGCCAGCAGTCGGGGGGCGGGCGATGGCTACACCTTC. Residues: CASSRGAGDGYTF.

This clonotype was detected a few times. V is TRBV6-5 and J is TRBJ2-6; D is possibly TRBD2 (5 bases). The CDR3 has 15 amino acids. Germline-derived CDR1 and CDR2 are MNHEY and SVGAGI. Trimming removed 5 bases from V and 2 bases from J, with 10 bases in between. CDR3 sequence: CASSRSGTGANVLTF. CDR3 coding DNA: TGTGCCAGCAGTCGCTCGGGGACTGGGGCCAACGTCCTGACTTTC.

The chain couples TRBV13 to TRBJ1-1; the D gene is possibly TRBD1 (6 bases). Trimming removed 5 bases from V and 5 bases from J, with 18 bases in between. Germline V CDR1 and CDR2: PRHDT, FYEKMQ (reference sequence). This CDR3 spans 15 amino acids. For the CDR3, the DNA is TGTGCCAGCAGCAGGGACACGCCGACCGGAACTGAAGCTTTCTTT. It yields the protein CASSRDTPTGTEAFF.

V gene TRBV10-2 combines with J gene TRBJ1-1; possible D gene TRBD1, 6 bases. The CDR3 covers 10 residues. Germline assignment: CDR1 WSHSY and CDR2 SAAADI. Trimming pared 6 bases from V and 7 bases from J, leaving 6 bases between. The CDR3: CASRDSEAFF. The CDR3, as DNA: TGCGCCAGCAGGGACAGTGAAGCTTTCTTT.

The chain is built from TRBV7-2 and TRBJ1-5; no clear D. The CDR3 has 13 amino acids. Trimming shortened V by 5 bases and J by 1 base, and 6 bases separated the two germline ends. Germline V gene sequence: CDR1 SGHTA, CDR2 FQGNSA. The CDR3 protein is CASSTESNQPQHF. CDR3 nucleotide sequence: TGTGCCAGCAGCACAGAGAGCAATCAGCCCCAGCATTTT.

The chain recombines TRBV7-2 with TRBJ2-5, with unresolved D. Per the germline V gene, CDR1 is SGHTA and CDR2 is FQGNSA. The V gene lost 2 bases and the J gene lost 1 base, with 20 bases spanning the gap. The CDR3 consists of 18 residues. For the CDR3, the DNA is TGTGCCAGCAGCTTACACATACCCTTGGCGGAGCTCCAAGAGACCCAGTACTTC. Translated, it gives CASSLHIPLAELQETQYF.

The V gene is TRBV7-9, the J gene TRBJ2-1; 13 nucleotides line up with TRBD2. Trimming at V came to 4 bases and at J to 0 bases, leaving 3 bases not matched to a gene. The germline V gene encodes CDR1 SEHNR and CDR2 FQNEAQ (reference sequence). The length of the CDR3 is 17 residues. CDR3 nucleotides: TGTGCCAGCAGCTCCCGACTAGCGGGGGGCTCCTACAATGAGCAGTTCTTC. It encodes CASSSRLAGGSYNEQFF.

This clonotype was seen a handful of times. Here the CDR3 DNA reads TGTGCCGTGGTGGGAAGGATGAACACTGAAGCTTTCTTT. It codes for CAVVGRMNTEAFF. V and J are TRBV5-4 and TRBJ1-1; D gene unclear. This CDR3 comprises 13 residues. The V gene lost 10 bases and the J gene lost 0 bases, with 13 bases spanning the gap. Germline V gene sequence: CDR1 SGHNT, CDR2 YYREEE (reference sequence).

This chain joins TRBV30 and TRBJ2-1, with a tentative D call TRBD2 (6 bases). Per germline, CDR1 GTSNPN and CDR2 SVGIG (reference sequence). Trimming left V 3 bases short and J 12 bases short, with 18 bases between. This CDR3 spans 13 amino acids. CDR3 DNA sequence: TGTGCCTGGAGATTGGGGGTCGGGGGTGGGCAGTTCTTC. Residues: CAWRLGVGGGQFF.

The chain recombines TRBV10-3 with TRBJ2-7; D remains unclear. The CDR3 is 15 residues long. Germline V gene data show CDR1 as ENHRY and CDR2 as SYGVKD. V was cut by 0 bases and J by 0 bases, with 9 bases left in between. CDR3 sequence: CAISESDGSSYEQYF. The DNA for the CDR3 is TGTGCCATCAGTGAGTCGGACGGCAGCTCCTACGAGCAGTACTTC.

This clonotype was picked up a small number of times. V is TRBV29-1 and J is TRBJ2-3, with D possibly being TRBD1 or TRBD2 (5 bases each). Trimming cost V 6 bases and J 2 bases, with 18 bases left between them. From germline, CDR1 is SQVTM and CDR2 ANQGSEA. The CDR3 has 15 residues. CDR3 DNA: TGCAGCGTCGAGGGACCTCTCGGTATCACAGATACGCAGTATTTT. This translates into CSVEGPLGITDTQYF.

The CDR3 DNA is TGTGCCACCAGGGGCTCAGGGGGCAATGAGCAGTTCTTC. Amino acids: CATRGSGGNEQFF. The chain carries TRBV24-1 and TRBJ2-1; 7 bases line up with TRBD1. V was clipped by 7 bases and J by 6 bases; unmatched bases: 5. The CDR3 runs 13 residues. CDR1 is KGHDR, CDR2 SFDVKD, per germline.